This TCR beta chain was sequenced in a study of blood T cell repertoires in COVID-19. Study in general: There were acute and convalescent COVID-19 samples, and they came from the United States, Italy and Spain.

Germline loops: CDR1 MNHEY, CDR2 SMNVEV (reference sequence). This CDR3 has 15 residues. The V end lost 3 bases, the J end lost 5 bases, and 16 bases lay between the germline ends. Under the authors' procedure: For nucleated cells, counts were estimated from reference gene primer amplification. Clones were sequenced by immunoSEQ multiplex PCR, and TCRdb holds only the in-frame ones, with some missing. The D gene and trimming were derived from the DNA, and the V and J assignments and clone size from that table. Found here are 290,000 or so clones, 85% to 90% of them singletons; the top ten hold over 1%.

This TCR derives from a man aged 65-85 years with acute or convalescent COVID-19. The V and J genes are TRBV27 and TRBJ1-1; possibly TRBD1 for D (6 bases). Sample: peripheral blood. CDR3 in amino acids: CASSFRGGLGTEAFF. CDR3 DNA sequence: TGTGCCAGCAGTTTCAGGGGCGGTCTGGGAACTGAAGCTTTCTTT.